Given below is one T cell receptor (beta chain) in context. What it binds is unknown. This entry is derived from a study of shared clonotypes between healthy human individuals. Study conclusions and caveats: Though the depth was large, rarefaction showed that sorted-subset sequencing was incomplete.

V was pared by 6 bases and J by 7 bases, with 9 bases of the junction left unmatched. CDR1 and CDR2 from the germline V gene are SNHLY and FYNNEI. This CDR3 contains 16 residues. The repertoire was sequenced with immunoSEQ multiplex PCR; TCRdb's copy has only in-frame clones and lacks some. Of roughly 2.5 million clones listed, approximately 92% are singletons. Sequenced: naive CD4+ T cells sorted from blood. The subset was: CD45RA+ positively selected. The TCR sequence derives from a man between 18 and 29 years old in good health. The chain couples TRBV2 to TRBJ2-5; the match to TRBD2 covers 15 bases. The CDR3 sequence is CASSAQGLAGGGTQYF. DNA of the CDR3: TGTGCCAGCAGCGCACAGGGACTAGCGGGGGGAGGGACCCAGTACTTC.